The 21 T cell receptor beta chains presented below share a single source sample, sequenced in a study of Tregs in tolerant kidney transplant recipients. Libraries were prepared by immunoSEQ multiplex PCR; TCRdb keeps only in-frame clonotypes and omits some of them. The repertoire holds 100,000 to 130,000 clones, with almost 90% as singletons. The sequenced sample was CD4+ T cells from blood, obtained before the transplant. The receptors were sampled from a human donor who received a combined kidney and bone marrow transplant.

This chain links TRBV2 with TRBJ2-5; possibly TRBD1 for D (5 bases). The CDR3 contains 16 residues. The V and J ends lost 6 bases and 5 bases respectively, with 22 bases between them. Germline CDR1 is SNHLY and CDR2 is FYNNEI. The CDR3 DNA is TGTGCCAGCAGAGAGGACAATAGAAGGGCCTGGGAGACCCAGTACTTC. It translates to CASREDNRRAWETQYF. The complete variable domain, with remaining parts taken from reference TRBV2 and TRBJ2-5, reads EPEVTQTPSHQVTQMGQEVILRCVPISNHLYFYWYRQILGQKVEFLVSFYNNEISEKSEIFDDQFSVERPDGSNFTLKIRSTKLEDSAMYFCASREDNRRAWETQYFGPGTRLLVL.

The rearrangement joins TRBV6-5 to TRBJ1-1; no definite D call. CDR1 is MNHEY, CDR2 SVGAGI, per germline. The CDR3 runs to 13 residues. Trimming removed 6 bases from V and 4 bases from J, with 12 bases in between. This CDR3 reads CASRTGWTTEAFF. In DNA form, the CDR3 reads TGTGCCAGCAGGACGGGGTGGACCACTGAAGCTTTCTTT.

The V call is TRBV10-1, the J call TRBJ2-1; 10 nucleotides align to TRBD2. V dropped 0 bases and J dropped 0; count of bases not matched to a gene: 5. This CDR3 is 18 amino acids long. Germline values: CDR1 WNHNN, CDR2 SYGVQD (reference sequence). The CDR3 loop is CASSESDSGGSSYNEQFF. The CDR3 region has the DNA TGCGCCAGCAGTGAGTCGGATAGCGGGGGGAGCTCCTACAATGAGCAGTTCTTC.

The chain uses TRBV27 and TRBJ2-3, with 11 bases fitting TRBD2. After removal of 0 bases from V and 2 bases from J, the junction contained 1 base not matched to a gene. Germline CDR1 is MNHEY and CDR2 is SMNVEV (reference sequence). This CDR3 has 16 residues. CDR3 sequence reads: CASSLSSGRATDTQYF. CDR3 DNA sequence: TGTGCCAGCAGTTTATCTAGCGGGAGGGCCACAGATACGCAGTATTTT.

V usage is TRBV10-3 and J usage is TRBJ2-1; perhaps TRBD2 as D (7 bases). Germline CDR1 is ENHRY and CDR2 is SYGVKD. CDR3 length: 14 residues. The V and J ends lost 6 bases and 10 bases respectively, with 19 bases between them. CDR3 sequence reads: CAIRPSGGGGEQFF. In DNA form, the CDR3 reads TGTGCCATCAGACCTAGCGGTGGGGGCGGGGAGCAGTTCTTC.

Written as DNA, the CDR3 is TGTGCCAGCAGCCGGACTAGCGGCACAGATACGCAGTATTTT. Residues: CASSRTSGTDTQYF. The chain is built from TRBV7-9 and TRBJ2-3; TRBD2 matches 9 bases. CDR3 length: 14 residues. Germline V CDR1 and CDR2: SEHNR, FQNEAQ (reference sequence). V lost 5 bases to trimming and J lost 1 base; unmatched junction nucleotides: 1.

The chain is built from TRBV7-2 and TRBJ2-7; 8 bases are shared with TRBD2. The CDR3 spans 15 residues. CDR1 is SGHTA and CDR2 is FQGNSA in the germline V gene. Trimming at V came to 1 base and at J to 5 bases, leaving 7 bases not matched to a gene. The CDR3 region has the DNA TGTGCCAGCAGCTTAGTGCCGGGAGGGCCCCACGAGCAGTACTTC. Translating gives CASSLVPGGPHEQYF. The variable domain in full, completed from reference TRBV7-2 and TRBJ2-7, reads GAGVSQSPSNKVTEKGKDVELRCDPISGHTALYWYRQSLGQGLEFLIYFQGNSAPDKSGLPSDRFSAERTGGSVSTLTIQRTQQEDSAVYLCASSLVPGGPHEQYFGPGTRLTVT.

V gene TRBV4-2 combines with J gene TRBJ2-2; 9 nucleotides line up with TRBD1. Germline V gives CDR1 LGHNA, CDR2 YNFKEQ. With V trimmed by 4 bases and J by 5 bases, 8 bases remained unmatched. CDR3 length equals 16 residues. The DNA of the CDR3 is TGTGCCAGCAGCCCTCGACAGGGGGAAGGGACCGGGGAGCTGTTTTTT. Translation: CASSPRQGEGTGELFF.

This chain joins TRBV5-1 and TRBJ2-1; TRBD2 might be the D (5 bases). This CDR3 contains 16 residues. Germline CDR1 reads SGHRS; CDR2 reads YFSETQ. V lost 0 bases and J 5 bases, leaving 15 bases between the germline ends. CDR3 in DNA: TGCGCCAGCAGCTTGGTGGCGGGCATTAACGACAATGAGCAGTTCTTC. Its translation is CASSLVAGINDNEQFF.

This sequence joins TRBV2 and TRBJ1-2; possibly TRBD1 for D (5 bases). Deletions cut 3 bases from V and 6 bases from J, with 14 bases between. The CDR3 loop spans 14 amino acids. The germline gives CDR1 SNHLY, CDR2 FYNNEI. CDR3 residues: CASSDTRVSNGYTF. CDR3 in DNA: TGTGCCAGCAGTGACACCAGGGTATCAAATGGCTACACCTTC.

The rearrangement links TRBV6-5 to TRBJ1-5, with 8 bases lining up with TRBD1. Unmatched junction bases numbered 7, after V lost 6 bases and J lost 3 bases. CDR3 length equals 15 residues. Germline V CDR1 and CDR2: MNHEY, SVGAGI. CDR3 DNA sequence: TGTGCCAGCAGAACATCAGGGGGCTTCAATCAGCCCCAGCATTTT. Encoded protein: CASRTSGGFNQPQHF.

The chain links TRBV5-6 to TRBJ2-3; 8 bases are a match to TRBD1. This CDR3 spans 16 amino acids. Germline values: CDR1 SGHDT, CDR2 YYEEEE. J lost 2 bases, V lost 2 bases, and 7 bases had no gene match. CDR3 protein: CASSFGADRATDTQYF. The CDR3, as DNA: TGTGCCAGCAGCTTCGGTGCGGACAGGGCCACAGATACGCAGTATTTT.

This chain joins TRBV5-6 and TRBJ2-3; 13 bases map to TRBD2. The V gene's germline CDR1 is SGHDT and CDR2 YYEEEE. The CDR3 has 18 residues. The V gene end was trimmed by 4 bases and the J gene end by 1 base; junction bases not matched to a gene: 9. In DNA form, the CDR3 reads TGTGCCAGCAGCGTACTCGGGACTAGCGGGACCGGCACAGATACGCAGTATTTT. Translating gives CASSVLGTSGTGTDTQYF.

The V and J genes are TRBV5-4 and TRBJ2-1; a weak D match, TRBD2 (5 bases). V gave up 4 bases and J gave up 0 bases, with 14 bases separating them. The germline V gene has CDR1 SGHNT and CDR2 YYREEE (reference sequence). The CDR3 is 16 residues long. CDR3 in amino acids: CASSRTAVSSYNEQFF. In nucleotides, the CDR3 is TGTGCCAGCAGCCGTACAGCGGTCAGCTCCTACAATGAGCAGTTCTTC. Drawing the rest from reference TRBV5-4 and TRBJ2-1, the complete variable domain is ETGVTQSPTHLIKTRGQQVTLRCSSQSGHNTVSWYQQALGQGPQFIFQYYREEENGRGNFPPRFSGLQFPNYSSELNVNALELDDSALYLCASSRTAVSSYNEQFFGPGTRLTVL.

CDR3: CASSLVWRGDSYGYTF. The CDR3 region has the DNA TGTGCCAGCAGCTTAGTCTGGCGAGGGGACTCCTATGGCTACACCTTC. V and J are TRBV7-2 and TRBJ1-2, with D possibly TRBD1 on 5 matching bases. CDR1 and CDR2 from the germline V gene are SGHTA and FQGNSA. The CDR3 length is 16 residues. Trimming removed 1 base from V and 4 bases from J, with 16 bases in between.

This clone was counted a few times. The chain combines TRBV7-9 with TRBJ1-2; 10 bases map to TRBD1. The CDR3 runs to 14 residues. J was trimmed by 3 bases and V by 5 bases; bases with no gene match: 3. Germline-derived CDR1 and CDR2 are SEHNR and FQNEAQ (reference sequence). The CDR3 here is CASSRDRGHYGYTF. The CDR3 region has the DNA TGTGCCAGCAGCCGTGACAGGGGGCACTATGGCTACACCTTC.

DNA of the CDR3: TGTGCCAGCACCGCAGCGGGAGGTGTGGGTACGCAGTATTTT. This gives the protein CASTAAGGVGTQYF. The J gene is TRBJ2-3, the V gene TRBV6-5, with 9 bases that match TRBD2. V trimming: 7 bases; J trimming: 8 bases; junction bases outside the gene matches: 10. The CDR3 has 14 amino acids. CDR1 and CDR2 from the germline V gene are MNHEY and SVGAGI.

CDR3 protein: CASSLLAFSYEQYF. CDR3 in DNA: TGTGCCAGCAGCCTCCTAGCGTTCTCCTACGAGCAGTACTTC. The V call is TRBV7-2, the J call TRBJ2-7; perhaps TRBD2 as D (6 bases). CDR1 is SGHTA and CDR2 is FQGNSA in the germline V gene. The ends were cut back, 5 bases at V and 0 bases at J, with 11 bases in the middle. The CDR3 spans 14 residues.

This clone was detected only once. The CDR3 reads CASSHPGHGKNTEAFF. The CDR3 region has the DNA TGCGCCAGCAGTCACCCGGGACACGGGAAGAACACTGAAGCTTTCTTT. The rearrangement links TRBV23-1 to TRBJ1-1; D is possibly TRBD1 (6 bases). TRBV23-1 is treated as an ORF (open reading frame) with a function not yet certain. CDR3 length: 16 residues. Trimming removed 3 bases at V and 1 base at J, with 15 bases between.

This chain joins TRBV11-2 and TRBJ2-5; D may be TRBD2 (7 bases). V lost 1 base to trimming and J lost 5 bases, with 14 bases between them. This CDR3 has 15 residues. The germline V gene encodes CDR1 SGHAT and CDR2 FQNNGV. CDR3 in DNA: TGTGCCAGCAGCTTAGTTCCGGGGGGCGGGGAGACCCAGTACTTC. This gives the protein CASSLVPGGGETQYF.

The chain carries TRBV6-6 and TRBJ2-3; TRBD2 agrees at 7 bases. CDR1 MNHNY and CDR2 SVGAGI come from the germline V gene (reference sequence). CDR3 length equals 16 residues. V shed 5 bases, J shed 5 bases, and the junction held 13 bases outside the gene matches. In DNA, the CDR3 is TGTGCCAGCAGTCGAAAGTTGGCGGGGGTGATAGATACGCAGTATTTT. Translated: CASSRKLAGVIDTQYF.